Below are 15 T cell receptor beta chains sequenced from a single sample in a study of blood T cell repertoires in COVID-19. Clones were read by immunoSEQ multiplex PCR, and TCRdb kept only the in-frame ones, dropping some. Of tens of thousands of clones listed, approximately 90% were seen once; the top ten hold about 15%. Sequencing used peripheral blood. These receptor sequences come from a man between 65 and 79 years old with active or convalescent COVID-19.

The chain combines TRBV27 with TRBJ2-3; 11 nucleotides align to TRBD1. CDR1 is MNHEY and CDR2 is SMNVEV in the germline V gene (reference sequence). The CDR3 totals 18 residues. V lost 3 bases and J lost 4; bases outside the gene matches: 12. The CDR3 loop is CASSFSGPDRGLPDTQYF. The CDR3 DNA is TGTGCCAGCAGTTTCTCGGGCCCGGACAGGGGGCTTCCAGATACGCAGTATTTT.

The rearrangement links TRBV7-2 to TRBJ2-2; 10 bases fit TRBD2. The CDR3 is made up of 16 amino acids. Germline values: CDR1 SGHTA, CDR2 FQGNSA. The trim removed 5 bases at V and 6 bases at J, leaving 9 bases unmatched. The CDR3 sequence is CASSPPGSGRSGELFF. The CDR3 nucleotides are TGTGCCAGCAGCCCGCCGGGTAGCGGGAGGTCCGGGGAGCTGTTTTTT. Full variable domain (missing parts from reference TRBV7-2 and TRBJ2-2): GAGVSQSPSNKVTEKGKDVELRCDPISGHTALYWYRQSLGQGLEFLIYFQGNSAPDKSGLPSDRFSAERTGGSVSTLTIQRTQQEDSAVYLCASSPPGSGRSGELFFGEGSRLTVL.

The chain is built from TRBV6-1 and TRBJ1-2, with D perhaps matching TRBD1 (6 bases). V was clipped by 3 bases and J by 4 bases, with 9 bases between them. The length of the CDR3 is 13 residues. Per the germline V gene, CDR1 is MNHNS and CDR2 is SASEGT. The CDR3, as DNA: TGTGCCAGCAGTGAGCAGGGGACCTATGGCTACACCTTC. Its translation is CASSEQGTYGYTF.

The V and J genes are TRBV5-1 and TRBJ2-3; TRBD1 agrees at 10 bases. Germline loops: CDR1 SGHRS, CDR2 YFSETQ. The CDR3 loop spans 14 amino acids. V was pared by 4 bases and J by 3 bases, with 2 bases of the junction left unmatched. The DNA for the CDR3 is TGCGCCAGCAGCCAGGGACAGGGGACAGATACGCAGTATTTT. It encodes CASSQGQGTDTQYF.

V usage is TRBV6-5 and J usage is TRBJ2-7; D ambiguous. Germline loops: CDR1 MNHEY, CDR2 SVGAGI. CDR3 size: 14 residues. V lost 6 bases and J 1 base, leaving 13 bases between the germline ends. CDR3 sequence reads: CASSRELTSYEQYF. The CDR3 region has the DNA TGTGCCAGCAGCCGTGAGTTGACTTCCTACGAGCAGTACTTC.

The chain is built from TRBV7-3 and TRBJ1-2, with TRBD1 as a possible D gene (6 bases). The CDR3 covers 13 residues. Germline CDR1 and CDR2: SGHTA and FQGTGA. The ends were cut back, 5 bases at V and 6 bases at J, with 13 bases in the middle. The CDR3 nucleotides are TGTGCCAGCAGCCTCGACAGGCGGGATGGCTACACCTTC. Translated, it gives CASSLDRRDGYTF.

This clone was counted once. The chain carries TRBV3-1 (or the pseudogene TRBV3-2) and TRBJ1-4; D may be TRBD1 (5 bases). Trimming removed 4 bases at V and 7 bases at J, with 10 bases between. The CDR3 has 13 amino acids. CDR1 and CDR2 (germline): LGHDT, YNNKEL (reference sequence). The CDR3 DNA reads as TGTGCCAGCAGCCCCGGACACAGTGAAAAACTGTTTTTT. Translated: CASSPGHSEKLFF.

The chain links TRBV6-5 to TRBJ2-7; D is uncertain. V gave up 8 bases and J gave up 4 bases, with 12 bases separating them. Germline V gene sequence: CDR1 MNHEY, CDR2 SVGAGI. The CDR3 is 12 residues long. This chain's CDR3 is CASSVAEYEQYF. The CDR3 DNA follows: TGTGCCAGCTCTGTTGCGGAATACGAGCAGTACTTC.

The V gene is TRBV6-4, the J gene TRBJ2-2, with 8 bases aligning to TRBD2. The ends lost 2 bases at V and 3 bases at J; junction bases unmatched: 14. The CDR3 totals 19 residues. Germline V gene sequence: CDR1 MRHNA, CDR2 SNTAGT. The CDR3: CASSDGRGSGSGYTGELFF. The CDR3 DNA is TGTGCCAGCAGTGACGGGAGGGGGAGCGGGAGCGGATACACCGGGGAGCTGTTTTTT.

This sequence joins TRBV2 and TRBJ1-5, with TRBD1 matching 8 bases. CDR1 is SNHLY, CDR2 FYNNEI, per germline. The V gene end was trimmed by 4 bases and the J gene end by 7 bases; junction bases not matched to a gene: 6. The CDR3 sequence is 14 residues long. CDR3 in amino acids: CASSADGTGQPQHF. CDR3 DNA: TGTGCCAGCAGTGCCGACGGGACAGGACAGCCCCAGCATTTT.

V gene TRBV20-1 combines with J gene TRBJ2-7, with D unclear. The CDR3 covers 10 residues. V lost 5 bases to trimming and J lost 7 bases, with 9 bases between them. Looked up from germline, CDR1 is DFQATT and CDR2 is SNEGSKA (reference sequence). Here the CDR3 reads CSARRVEQYF. CDR3 nucleotide sequence: TGCAGTGCTCGTCGTGTTGAGCAGTACTTC.

The rearrangement links TRBV9 to TRBJ2-2; 14 bases are a match to TRBD2. Germline CDR1 and CDR2: SGDLS and YYNGEE. V was clipped by 4 bases and J by 5 bases; unmatched bases: 13. The CDR3 spans 19 residues. CDR3 protein: CASSSAAGTSGSRTGELFF. The CDR3 DNA reads TGTGCCAGCAGCTCCGCTGCTGGGACTAGCGGGAGCAGGACCGGGGAGCTGTTTTTT.

V is TRBV18 and J is TRBJ2-7; 9 bases fit TRBD1. Germline V gene lookup returns CDR1 KGHSH and CDR2 LQKENI. The V and J ends lost 1 base and 2 bases, in that order; junction bases with no gene match: 3. This CDR3 is 15 amino acids long. This chain's CDR3 is CASSPQQGAPYEQYF. The CDR3 region has the DNA TGTGCCAGCTCACCACAACAGGGGGCCCCCTACGAGCAGTACTTC.

The V gene is TRBV11-2, the J gene TRBJ1-5, with 9 bases lining up with TRBD1. CDR1 is SGHAT and CDR2 is FQNNGV in the germline V gene. This CDR3 is 19 amino acids long. V shed 0 bases, J shed 0 bases, and the junction held 9 bases outside the gene matches. CDR3 nucleotide sequence: TGTGCCAGCAGCTTAGATGGCGGGACAGGGATCGATAGCAATCAGCCCCAGCATTTT. The encoded protein is CASSLDGGTGIDSNQPQHF.

This clone was found a few times. The gene calls are TRBV5-1 and TRBJ2-1, with a tentative D call TRBD2 (7 bases). The V end was cut by 0 bases, the J end by 5 bases, with 15 bases between. Germline V gene lookup returns CDR1 SGHRS and CDR2 YFSETQ. The CDR3 is made up of 16 amino acids. The CDR3 DNA reads TGCGCCAGCAGCTTGGAAGGGGGGGACGGCAACAATGAGCAGTTCTTC. It yields the protein CASSLEGGDGNNEQFF.